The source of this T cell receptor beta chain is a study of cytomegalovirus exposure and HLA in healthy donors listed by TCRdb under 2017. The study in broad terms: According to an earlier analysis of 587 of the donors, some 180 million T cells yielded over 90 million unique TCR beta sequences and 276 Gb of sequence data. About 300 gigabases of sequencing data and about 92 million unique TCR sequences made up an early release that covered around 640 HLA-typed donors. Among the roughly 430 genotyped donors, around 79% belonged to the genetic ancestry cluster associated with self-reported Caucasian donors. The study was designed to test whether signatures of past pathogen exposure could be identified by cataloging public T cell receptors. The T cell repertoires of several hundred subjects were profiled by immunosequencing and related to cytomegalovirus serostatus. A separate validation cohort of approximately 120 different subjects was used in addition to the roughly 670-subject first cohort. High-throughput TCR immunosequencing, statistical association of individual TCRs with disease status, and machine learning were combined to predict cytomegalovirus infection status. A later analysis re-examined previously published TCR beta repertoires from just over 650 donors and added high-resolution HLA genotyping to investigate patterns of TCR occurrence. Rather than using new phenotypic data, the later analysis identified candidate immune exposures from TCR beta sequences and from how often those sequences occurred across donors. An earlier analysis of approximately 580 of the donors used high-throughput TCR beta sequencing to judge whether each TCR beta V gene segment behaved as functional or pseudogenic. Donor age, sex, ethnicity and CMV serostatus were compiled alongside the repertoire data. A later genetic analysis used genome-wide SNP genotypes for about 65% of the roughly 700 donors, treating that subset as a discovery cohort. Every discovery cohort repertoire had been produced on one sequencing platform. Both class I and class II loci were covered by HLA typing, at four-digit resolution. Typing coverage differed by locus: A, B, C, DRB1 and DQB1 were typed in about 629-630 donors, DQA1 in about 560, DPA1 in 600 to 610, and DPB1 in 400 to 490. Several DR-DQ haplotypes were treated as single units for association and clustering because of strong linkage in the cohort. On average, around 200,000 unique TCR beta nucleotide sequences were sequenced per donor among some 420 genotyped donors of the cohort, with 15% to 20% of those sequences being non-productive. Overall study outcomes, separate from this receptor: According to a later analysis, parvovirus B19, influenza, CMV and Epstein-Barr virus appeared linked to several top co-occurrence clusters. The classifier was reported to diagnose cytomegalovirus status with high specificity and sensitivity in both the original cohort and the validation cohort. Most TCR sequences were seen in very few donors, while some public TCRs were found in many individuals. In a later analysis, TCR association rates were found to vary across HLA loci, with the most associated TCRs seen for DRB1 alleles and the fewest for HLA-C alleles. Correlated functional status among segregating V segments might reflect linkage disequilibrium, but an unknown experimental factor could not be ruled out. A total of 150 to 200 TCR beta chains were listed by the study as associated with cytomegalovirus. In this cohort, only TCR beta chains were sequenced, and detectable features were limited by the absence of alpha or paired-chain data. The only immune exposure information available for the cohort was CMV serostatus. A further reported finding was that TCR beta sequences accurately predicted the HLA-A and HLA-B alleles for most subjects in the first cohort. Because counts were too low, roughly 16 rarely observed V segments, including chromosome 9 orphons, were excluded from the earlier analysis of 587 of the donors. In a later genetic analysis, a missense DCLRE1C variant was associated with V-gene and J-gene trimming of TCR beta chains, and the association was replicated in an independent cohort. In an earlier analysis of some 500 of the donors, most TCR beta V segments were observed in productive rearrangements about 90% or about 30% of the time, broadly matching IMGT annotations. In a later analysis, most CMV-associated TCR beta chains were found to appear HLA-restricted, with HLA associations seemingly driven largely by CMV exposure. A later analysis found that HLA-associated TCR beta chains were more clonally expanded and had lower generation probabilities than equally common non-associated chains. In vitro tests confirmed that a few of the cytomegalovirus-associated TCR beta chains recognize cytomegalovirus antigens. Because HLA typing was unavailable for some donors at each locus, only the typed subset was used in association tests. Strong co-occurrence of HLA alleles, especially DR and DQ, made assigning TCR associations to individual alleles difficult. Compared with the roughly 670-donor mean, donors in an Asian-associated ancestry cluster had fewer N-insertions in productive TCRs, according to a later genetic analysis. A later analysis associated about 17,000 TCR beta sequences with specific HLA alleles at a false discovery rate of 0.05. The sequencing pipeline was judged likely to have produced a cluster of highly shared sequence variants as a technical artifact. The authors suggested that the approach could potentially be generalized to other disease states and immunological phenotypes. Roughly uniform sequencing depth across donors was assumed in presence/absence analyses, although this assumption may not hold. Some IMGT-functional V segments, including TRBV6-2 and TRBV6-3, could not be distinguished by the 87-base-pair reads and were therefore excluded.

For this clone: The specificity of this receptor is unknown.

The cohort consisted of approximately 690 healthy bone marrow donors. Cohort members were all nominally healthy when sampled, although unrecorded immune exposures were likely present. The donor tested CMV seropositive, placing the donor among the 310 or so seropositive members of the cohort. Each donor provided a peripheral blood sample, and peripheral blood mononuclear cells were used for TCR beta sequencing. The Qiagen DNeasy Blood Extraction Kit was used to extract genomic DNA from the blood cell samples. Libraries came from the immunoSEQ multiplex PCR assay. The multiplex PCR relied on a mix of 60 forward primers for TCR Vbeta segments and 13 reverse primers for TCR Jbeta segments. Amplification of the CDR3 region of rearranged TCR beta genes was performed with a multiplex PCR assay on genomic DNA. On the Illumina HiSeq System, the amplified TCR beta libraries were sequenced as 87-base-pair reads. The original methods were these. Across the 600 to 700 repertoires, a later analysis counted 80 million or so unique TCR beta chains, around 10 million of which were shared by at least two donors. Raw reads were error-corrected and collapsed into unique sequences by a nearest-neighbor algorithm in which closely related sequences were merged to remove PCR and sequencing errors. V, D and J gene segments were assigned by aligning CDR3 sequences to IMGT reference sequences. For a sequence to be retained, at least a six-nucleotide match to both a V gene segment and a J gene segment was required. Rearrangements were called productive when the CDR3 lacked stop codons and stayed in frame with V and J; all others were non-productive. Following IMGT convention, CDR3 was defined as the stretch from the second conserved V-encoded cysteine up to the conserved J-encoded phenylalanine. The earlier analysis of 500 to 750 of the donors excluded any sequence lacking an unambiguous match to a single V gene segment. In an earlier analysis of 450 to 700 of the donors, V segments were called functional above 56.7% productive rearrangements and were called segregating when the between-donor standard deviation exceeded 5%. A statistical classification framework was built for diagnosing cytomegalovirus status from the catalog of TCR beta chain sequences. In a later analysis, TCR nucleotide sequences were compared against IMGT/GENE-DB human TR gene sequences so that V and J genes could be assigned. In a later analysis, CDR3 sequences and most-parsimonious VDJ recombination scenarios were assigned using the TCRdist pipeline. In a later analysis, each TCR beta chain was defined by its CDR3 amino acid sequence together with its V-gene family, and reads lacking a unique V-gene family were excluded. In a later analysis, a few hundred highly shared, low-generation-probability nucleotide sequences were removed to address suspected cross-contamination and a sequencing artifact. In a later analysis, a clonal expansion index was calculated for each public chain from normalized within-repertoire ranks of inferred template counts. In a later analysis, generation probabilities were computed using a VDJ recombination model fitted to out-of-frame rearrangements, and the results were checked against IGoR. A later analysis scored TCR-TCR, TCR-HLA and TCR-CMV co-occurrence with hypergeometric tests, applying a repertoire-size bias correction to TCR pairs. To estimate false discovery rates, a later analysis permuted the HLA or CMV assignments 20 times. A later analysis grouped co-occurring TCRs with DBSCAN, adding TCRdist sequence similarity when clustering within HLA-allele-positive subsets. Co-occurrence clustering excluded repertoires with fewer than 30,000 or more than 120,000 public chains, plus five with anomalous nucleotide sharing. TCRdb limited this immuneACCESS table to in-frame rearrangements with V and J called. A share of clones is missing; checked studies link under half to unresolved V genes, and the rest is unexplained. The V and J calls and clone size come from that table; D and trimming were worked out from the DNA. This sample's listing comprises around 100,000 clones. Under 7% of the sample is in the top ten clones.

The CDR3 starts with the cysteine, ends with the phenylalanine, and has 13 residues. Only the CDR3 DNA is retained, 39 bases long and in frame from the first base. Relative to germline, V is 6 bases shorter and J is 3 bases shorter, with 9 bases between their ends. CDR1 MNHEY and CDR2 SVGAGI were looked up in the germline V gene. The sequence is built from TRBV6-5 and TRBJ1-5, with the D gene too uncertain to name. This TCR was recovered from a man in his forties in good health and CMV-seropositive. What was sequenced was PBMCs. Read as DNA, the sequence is TGTGCCAGCAGGGTAGCCTTCAATCAGCCCCAGCATTTT. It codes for CASRVAFNQPQHF.